This T cell receptor beta chain was captured by sequencing in a study of blood T cell repertoires in COVID-19. Produced via immunoSEQ multiplex PCR; TCRdb's table is partial and in-frame only. There are 60,000 to 65,000 clones in the sample; less than 80% occur only once, and 18% lies in the top ten. V lost 0 bases, J lost 0 bases, and 5 bases lay in between. The CDR3 spans 14 residues. Germline CDR1 reads MNHNY; CDR2 reads SVGAGI (reference sequence). This sequence joins TRBV6-6 and TRBJ1-1; D ambiguous. This TCR was sampled from a man aged 60-69 years with acute or convalescent COVID-19. The sequenced sample was peripheral blood. This CDR3 reads CASSYSAVNTEAFF. As DNA, the CDR3 is TGTGCCAGCAGTTACTCGGCGGTGAACACTGAAGCTTTCTTT.